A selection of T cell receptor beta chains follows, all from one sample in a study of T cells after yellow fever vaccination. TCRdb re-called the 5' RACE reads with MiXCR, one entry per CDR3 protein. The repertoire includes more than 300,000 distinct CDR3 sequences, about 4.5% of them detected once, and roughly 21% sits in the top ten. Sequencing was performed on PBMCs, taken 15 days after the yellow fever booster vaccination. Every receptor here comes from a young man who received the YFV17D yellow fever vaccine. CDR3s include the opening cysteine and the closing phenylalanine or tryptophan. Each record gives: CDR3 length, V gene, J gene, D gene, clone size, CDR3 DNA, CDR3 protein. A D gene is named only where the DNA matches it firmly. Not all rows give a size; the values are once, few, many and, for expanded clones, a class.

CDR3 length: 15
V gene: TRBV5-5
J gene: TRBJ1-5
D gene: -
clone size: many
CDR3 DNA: TGTGCCAGCGCCCCTAGGGGTGATTTCAATCAGCCCCAGCATTTT
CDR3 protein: CASAPRGDFNQPQHF

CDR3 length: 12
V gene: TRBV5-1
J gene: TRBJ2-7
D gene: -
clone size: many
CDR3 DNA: TGCGCCAGCAGCTTGGCGTCGAACGAGCAGTACTTC
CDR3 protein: CASSLASNEQYF

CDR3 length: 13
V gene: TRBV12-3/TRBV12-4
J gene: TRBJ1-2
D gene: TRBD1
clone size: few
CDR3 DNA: TGTGCCAGCAGCTTGACAGGGGTTTATGGCTACACCTTC
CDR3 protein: CASSLTGVYGYTF

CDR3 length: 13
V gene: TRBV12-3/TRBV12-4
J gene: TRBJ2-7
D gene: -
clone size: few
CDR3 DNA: TGTGCCAGCAGTTTAGTGCGGGGCGCTGAGCAGTACTTC
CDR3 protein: CASSLVRGAEQYF

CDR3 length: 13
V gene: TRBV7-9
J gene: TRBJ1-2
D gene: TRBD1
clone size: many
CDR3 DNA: TGTGCCAGCAGCCTCAGGGGGAACTATGGCTACACCTTC
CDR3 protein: CASSLRGNYGYTF

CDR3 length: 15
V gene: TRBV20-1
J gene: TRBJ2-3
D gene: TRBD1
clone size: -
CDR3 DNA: TGCAGTGCTCCTTCTCGACAGGGGTTCACAGATACGCAGTATTTT
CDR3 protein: CSAPSRQGFTDTQYF

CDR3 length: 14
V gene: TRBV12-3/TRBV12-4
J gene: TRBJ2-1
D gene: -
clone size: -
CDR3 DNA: TGTGCCAGCGGTAGGTGGACTACCCCTAATGAGCAGTTCTTC
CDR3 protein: CASGRWTTPNEQFF

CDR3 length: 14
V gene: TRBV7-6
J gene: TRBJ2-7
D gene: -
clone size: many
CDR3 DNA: TGTGCCAGCAGCTTAGGGGGCACGTCCTATGAGCAGTACTTC
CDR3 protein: CASSLGGTSYEQYF

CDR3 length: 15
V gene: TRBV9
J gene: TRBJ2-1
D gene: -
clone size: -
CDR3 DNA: TGTGCCAGCAGCGTAGGGGTCGGGGTGGGGAATGAGCAGTTCTTC
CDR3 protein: CASSVGVGVGNEQFF

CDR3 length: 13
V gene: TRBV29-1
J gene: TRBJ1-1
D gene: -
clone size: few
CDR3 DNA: TGCAGCGTTGTTTCCACAATGAACACTGAAGCTTTCTTT
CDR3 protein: CSVVSTMNTEAFF

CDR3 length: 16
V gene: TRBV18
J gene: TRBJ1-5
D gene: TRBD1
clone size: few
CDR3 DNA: TGTGCCAGCTCACCAGAGACAGGGGGGAATAATCAGCCCCAGCATTTT
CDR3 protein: CASSPETGGNNQPQHF

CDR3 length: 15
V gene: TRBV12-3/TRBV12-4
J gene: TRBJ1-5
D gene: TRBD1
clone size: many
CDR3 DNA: TGTGCCAGCAGGGAGGGACAGGGGGCGGGTCAGCCCCAGCATTTT
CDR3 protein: CASREGQGAGQPQHF

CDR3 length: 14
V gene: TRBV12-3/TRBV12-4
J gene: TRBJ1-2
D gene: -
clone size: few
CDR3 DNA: TGTGCCAGCAGTTTCATGGGGGCCCACTATGGCTACACCTTC
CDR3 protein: CASSFMGAHYGYTF

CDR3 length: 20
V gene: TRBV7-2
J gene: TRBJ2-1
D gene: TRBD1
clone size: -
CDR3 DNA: TGTGCCAGCAGCCAAACGCTGGCAGGAATCGGGCGACAGGGGAGTGGGGGGCAGTTCTTC
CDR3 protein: CASSQTLAGIGRQGSGGQFF

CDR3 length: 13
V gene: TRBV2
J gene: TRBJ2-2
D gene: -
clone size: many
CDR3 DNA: TGTGCCAGCACCTCAGACTCCGCCGGGGAGCTGTTTTTT
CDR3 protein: CASTSDSAGELFF

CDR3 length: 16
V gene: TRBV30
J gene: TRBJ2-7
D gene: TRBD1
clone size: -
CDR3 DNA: TGTCCGCCTGTTTTTGACGGGACAGGGGTTTCCTACGAGCAGTACTTC
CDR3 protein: CPPVFDGTGVSYEQYF

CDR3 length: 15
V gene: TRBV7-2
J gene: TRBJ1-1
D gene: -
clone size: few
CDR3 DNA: TGTGCCAGCAGCCCGGACAGTTCAATGAACACTGAAGCTTTCTTT
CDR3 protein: CASSPDSSMNTEAFF

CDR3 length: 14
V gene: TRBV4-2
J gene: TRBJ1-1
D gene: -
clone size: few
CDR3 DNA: TGTGCCAGCAGCCAAATTGAGGGGGGCACTGAAGCTTTCTTT
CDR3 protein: CASSQIEGGTEAFF

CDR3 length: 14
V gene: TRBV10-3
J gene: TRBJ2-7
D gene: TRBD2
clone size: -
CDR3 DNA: TGTGCCATCAGTGTTACTAGCGGGGGCTACGAGCAGTACTTC
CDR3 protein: CAISVTSGGYEQYF

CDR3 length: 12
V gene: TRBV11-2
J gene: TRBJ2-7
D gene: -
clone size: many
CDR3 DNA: TGTGCCAGCAGCTTAGGCTTATACGAGCAGTACTTC
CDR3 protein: CASSLGLYEQYF

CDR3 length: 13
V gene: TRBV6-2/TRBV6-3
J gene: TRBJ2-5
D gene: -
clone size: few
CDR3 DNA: TGTGCCAGCAGTTACGATCGTGGCCAAACCCAGTACTTC
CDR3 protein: CASSYDRGQTQYF

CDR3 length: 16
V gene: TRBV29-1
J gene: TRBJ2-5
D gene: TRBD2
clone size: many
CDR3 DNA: TGCAGCGTTGCGGGAGTGTTAGCGGGGATACAAGAGACCCAGTACTTC
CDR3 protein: CSVAGVLAGIQETQYF

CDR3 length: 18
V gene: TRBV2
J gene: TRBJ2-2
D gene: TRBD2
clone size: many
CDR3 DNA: TGTGCCAGCAGTGACCTCGGACTAGCGGGGGGGCCCACCGGGGAGCTGTTTTTT
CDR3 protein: CASSDLGLAGGPTGELFF

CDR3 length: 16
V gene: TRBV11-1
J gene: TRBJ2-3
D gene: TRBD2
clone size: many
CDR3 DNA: TGTGCCAGCAGCTCCGGGACTAGCGGAATCACAGATACGCAGTATTTT
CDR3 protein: CASSSGTSGITDTQYF

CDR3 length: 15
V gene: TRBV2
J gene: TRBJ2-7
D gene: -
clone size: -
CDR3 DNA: TGTGCCAGCAGGGGGGAGGGGACAGCCTCCTACGAGCAGTACTTC
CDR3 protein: CASRGEGTASYEQYF

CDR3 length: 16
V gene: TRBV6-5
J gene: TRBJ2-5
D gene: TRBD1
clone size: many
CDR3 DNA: TGTGCCAGCAGTTACTCCCAGGGGGCGGTCCAAGAGACCCAGTACTTC
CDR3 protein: CASSYSQGAVQETQYF

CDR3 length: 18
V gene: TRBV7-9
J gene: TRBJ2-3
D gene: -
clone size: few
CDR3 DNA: TGTGCCAGCAGCCATAGCGGTTCAGGGTCCAGTTTCACAGATACGCAGTATTTT
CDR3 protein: CASSHSGSGSSFTDTQYF

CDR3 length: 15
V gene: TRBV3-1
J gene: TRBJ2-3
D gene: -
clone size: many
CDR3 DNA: TGTGCCAGCAGCCAAGAGAGCGGGTTGGGGGATACGCAGTATTTT
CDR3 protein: CASSQESGLGDTQYF

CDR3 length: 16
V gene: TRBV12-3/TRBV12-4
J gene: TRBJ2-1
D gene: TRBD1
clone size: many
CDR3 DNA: TGTGCCAGCAGTTTAGTAGAGAGGGGGCAGTACAATGAGCAGTTCTTC
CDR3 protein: CASSLVERGQYNEQFF

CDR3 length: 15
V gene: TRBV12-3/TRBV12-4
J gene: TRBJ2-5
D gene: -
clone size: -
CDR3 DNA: TGTGCCAGCAGTTTAGCGGAAGCGGGTTGGGAGACCCAGTACTTC
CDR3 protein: CASSLAEAGWETQYF

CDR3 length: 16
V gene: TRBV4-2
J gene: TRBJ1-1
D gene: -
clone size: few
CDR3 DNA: TGTGCCAGCAGCCAAGATTTCGGCAGGATGAACACTGAAGCTTTCTTT
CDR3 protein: CASSQDFGRMNTEAFF

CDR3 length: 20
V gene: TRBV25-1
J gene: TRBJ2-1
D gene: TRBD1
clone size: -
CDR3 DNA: TGTGCCAGCAGTGAAAATTGGGGACAGGGAGGGTTGGGGGCATACAATGAGCAGTTCTTC
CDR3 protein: CASSENWGQGGLGAYNEQFF

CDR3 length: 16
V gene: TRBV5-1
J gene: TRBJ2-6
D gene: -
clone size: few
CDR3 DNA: TGCGCCAGCAGCCCTAGGGACTTAACTGGGGCCAACGTCCTGACTTTC
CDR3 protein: CASSPRDLTGANVLTF